These 8 T cell receptor beta chains came from one sample sequenced in a study of blood T cell repertoires in COVID-19. Generated by immunoSEQ multiplex PCR, the TCRdb table keeps only in-frame clones and is missing some. The repertoire holds more than 85,000 clones, about 76% seen once, with roughly a fifth in the top ten. The sample was peripheral blood. These receptors originate from a woman aged 70 to 79 with acute or convalescent COVID-19.

The CDR3 DNA is TGTGCCAGCAGCTTGCAGGGTGGACAGGGGGCGCAGGCCTACGAGCAGTACTTC. This gives the protein CASSLQGGQGAQAYEQYF. This chain joins TRBV7-8 and TRBJ2-7; TRBD1 aligns across 11 bases. There are 18 residues in the CDR3. V dropped 3 bases and J dropped 2; count of bases not matched to a gene: 12. Germline lookup yields CDR1 SGHVS and CDR2 FQNEAQ.

With regard to this clone: Other DNA sequences in the same sample also yield this CDR3. The chain recombines TRBV5-1 with TRBJ1-1; D is possibly TRBD1 (6 bases). V lost 3 bases to trimming and J lost 1 base, with 10 bases between them. Germline CDR1 is SGHRS and CDR2 is YFSETQ. This CDR3 comprises 14 residues. CDR3 nucleotides: TGCGCCAGCAGCTCTGGACAGCCGAACACTGAAGCTTTCTTT. Translation: CASSSGQPNTEAFF.

This clone was counted a single time. The rearrangement uses TRBV3-1 (or the pseudogene TRBV3-2) and TRBJ2-2; D is perhaps TRBD1 (6 bases). Trimming pared 3 bases from V and 8 bases from J, leaving 10 bases between. The CDR3 has 13 amino acids. The V gene's germline CDR1 is LGHDT and CDR2 YNNKEL (reference sequence). CDR3 sequence (DNA): TGTGCCAGCAGCCAGTACAGGGCAGGGGAGCTGTTTTTT. Translating it yields CASSQYRAGELFF.

Note on this clone: It is likely a read error, because the conserved phenylalanine at the end of the CDR3 is missing. The DNA is omitted, as the CDR3 cannot be located on it reliably, and the CDR3 follows TCRdb's listing. CDR3 protein: CASSRLAPGQITL. The V and J genes are TRBV6-5 and TRBJ2-7; the table's D call of TRBD1 was not tested on the DNA. The CDR3 contains 13 residues when both ends are counted. Germline V gives CDR1 MNHEY, CDR2 SVGAGI.

The chain employs TRBV29-1 and TRBJ2-1; possible D gene TRBD2, 6 bases. Germline-derived CDR1 and CDR2 are SQVTM and ANQGSEA. CDR3 length equals 12 residues. The V end was cut by 5 bases, the J end by 9 bases, with 14 bases between. The CDR3 DNA reads as TGCAGCGTTCCCAAACTAGCTAGTGAGCAGTTCTTC. This translates into CSVPKLASEQFF.

The genes are TRBV5-6 and TRBJ2-2; a weak D match, TRBD2 (5 bases). This CDR3 has 15 residues. Trimming removed 3 bases from V and 3 bases from J, with 12 bases in between. Germline V CDR1 and CDR2: SGHDT, YYEEEE. Written as DNA, the CDR3 is TGTGCCAGCAGCTCACAAGGAGGCGACACCGGGGAGCTGTTTTTT. Translation: CASSSQGGDTGELFF.

V gene TRBV2 combines with J gene TRBJ2-5; TRBD2 is a possible D gene (5 bases). Germline V gene data show CDR1 as SNHLY and CDR2 as FYNNEI. The CDR3 length is 12 residues. Deletions cut 5 bases from V and 2 bases from J, with 6 bases between. DNA for the CDR3: TGTGCCAGCAGTCCGGGGCAAGAGACCCAGTACTTC. This encodes CASSPGQETQYF.

The chain uses TRBV24-1 and TRBJ2-3, with D perhaps matching TRBD1 (5 bases). CDR1 is KGHDR, CDR2 SFDVKD, per germline. Trimming stripped 1 base from V and 1 base from J, with 8 bases between. The CDR3 is 15 amino acids. The CDR3 region has the DNA TGTGCCACCAGTGATTTTGGCAGGGGCACAGATACGCAGTATTTT. Its protein product is CATSDFGRGTDTQYF.